This T cell receptor (beta chain) was documented in a study of CXCR3-negative and CXCR3-positive naive CD8 T cells. Whole-study findings and limits: The TRBV-TRBJ usage of naive CXCR3-negative and CXCR3-positive cells was similar, but that of memory cells differed. Memory CD8+ cells showed much lower diversity, while both naive subsets were comparably high. Hydrophobicity was higher for TRB CDR3s found in CXCR3-positive naive cells than in CXCR3-negative naive cells. TRB CDR3 properties indicated TCR strength, while surface CD5 was similar across naive subsets.

Carrying UMI labels, the TRB cDNA libraries were prepared through 5' RACE. One entry per CDR3 protein, without DNA, is what TCRdb gives after re-calling the 5' RACE reads. This sample contains approximately 100,000 distinct CDR3 sequences. Concerning this clonotype: Its antigen is as yet unknown.

The CDR3 loop spans 15 amino acids. Germline V CDR1 and CDR2: LNHDA, SQIVND (reference sequence). Sequenced material: naive CXCR3+ CD8+ T cells from blood. Subset meaning: CD45RO-CCR7+CD27+CD95- naive CD8+ T cells expressing CXCR3 (TNR3+). This receptor was obtained from a human donor in good health. Some clones in this sample may be carry-over from other donors' samples. The rearrangement links TRBV19 to TRBJ1-5. CDR3 region: CATDGNGLTDQPQHF. The entire variable domain, with the rest obtained from reference TRBV19 and TRBJ1-5, is as follows: DGGITQSPKYLFRKEGQNVTLSCEQNLNHDAMYWYRQDPGQGLRLIYYSQIVNDFQKGDIAEGYSVSREKKESFPLTVTSAQKNPTAFYLCATDGNGLTDQPQHFGDGTRLSIL.